This T cell receptor beta chain was captured in a study of beta chain features in type 1 diabetes. As every portion of the isolated RNA was reverse transcribed, the sequencing read expressed TCRB transcripts. Sequenced by immunoSEQ multiplex PCR; TCRdb stores in-frame clones only, minus some. The sample shows around 300,000 clones, 12% to 15% of them seen only once. This clone turned up a few times. The authors obtained over 98% purity in all sorted populations. In germline, CDR1 is ENHRY, CDR2 SYGVKD. The CDR3 runs to 14 residues. V was pared by 7 bases and J by 1 base, with 11 bases between. Input material: central memory CD4+ T cells from blood. This chain joins TRBV10-3 and TRBJ1-5; D unclear. The TCR originated in a man aged 25-40 years in good health. This chain's CDR3 is CAIKGPGSNQPQHF. CDR3 coding DNA: TGTGCCATCAAAGGACCCGGCAGCAATCAGCCCCAGCATTTT.